A single T cell receptor (beta chain) is shown here with its context. Measured with immunoSEQ multiplex PCR; TCRdb has only the in-frame clones, and not every one. The table lists some 490,000 clones, more than 85% of them singletons. This sample stems from a study of blood T cell repertoires in COVID-19. This CDR3 spans 15 amino acids. Trimming stripped 3 bases from V and 2 bases from J, with 14 bases between. Germline V gives CDR1 SGHKS, CDR2 YYEKEE (reference sequence). The chain uses TRBV5-5 and TRBJ1-1; D remains ambiguous. This sequence was found in a woman aged 55-70 years who had recovered from COVID-19. What was sequenced was PBMCs or T cells enriched from blood (not recorded which). CDR3 sequence: CASSSRRGSNTEAFF. For the CDR3, the DNA is TGTGCCAGCAGCTCCCGACGGGGATCCAACACTGAAGCTTTCTTT.